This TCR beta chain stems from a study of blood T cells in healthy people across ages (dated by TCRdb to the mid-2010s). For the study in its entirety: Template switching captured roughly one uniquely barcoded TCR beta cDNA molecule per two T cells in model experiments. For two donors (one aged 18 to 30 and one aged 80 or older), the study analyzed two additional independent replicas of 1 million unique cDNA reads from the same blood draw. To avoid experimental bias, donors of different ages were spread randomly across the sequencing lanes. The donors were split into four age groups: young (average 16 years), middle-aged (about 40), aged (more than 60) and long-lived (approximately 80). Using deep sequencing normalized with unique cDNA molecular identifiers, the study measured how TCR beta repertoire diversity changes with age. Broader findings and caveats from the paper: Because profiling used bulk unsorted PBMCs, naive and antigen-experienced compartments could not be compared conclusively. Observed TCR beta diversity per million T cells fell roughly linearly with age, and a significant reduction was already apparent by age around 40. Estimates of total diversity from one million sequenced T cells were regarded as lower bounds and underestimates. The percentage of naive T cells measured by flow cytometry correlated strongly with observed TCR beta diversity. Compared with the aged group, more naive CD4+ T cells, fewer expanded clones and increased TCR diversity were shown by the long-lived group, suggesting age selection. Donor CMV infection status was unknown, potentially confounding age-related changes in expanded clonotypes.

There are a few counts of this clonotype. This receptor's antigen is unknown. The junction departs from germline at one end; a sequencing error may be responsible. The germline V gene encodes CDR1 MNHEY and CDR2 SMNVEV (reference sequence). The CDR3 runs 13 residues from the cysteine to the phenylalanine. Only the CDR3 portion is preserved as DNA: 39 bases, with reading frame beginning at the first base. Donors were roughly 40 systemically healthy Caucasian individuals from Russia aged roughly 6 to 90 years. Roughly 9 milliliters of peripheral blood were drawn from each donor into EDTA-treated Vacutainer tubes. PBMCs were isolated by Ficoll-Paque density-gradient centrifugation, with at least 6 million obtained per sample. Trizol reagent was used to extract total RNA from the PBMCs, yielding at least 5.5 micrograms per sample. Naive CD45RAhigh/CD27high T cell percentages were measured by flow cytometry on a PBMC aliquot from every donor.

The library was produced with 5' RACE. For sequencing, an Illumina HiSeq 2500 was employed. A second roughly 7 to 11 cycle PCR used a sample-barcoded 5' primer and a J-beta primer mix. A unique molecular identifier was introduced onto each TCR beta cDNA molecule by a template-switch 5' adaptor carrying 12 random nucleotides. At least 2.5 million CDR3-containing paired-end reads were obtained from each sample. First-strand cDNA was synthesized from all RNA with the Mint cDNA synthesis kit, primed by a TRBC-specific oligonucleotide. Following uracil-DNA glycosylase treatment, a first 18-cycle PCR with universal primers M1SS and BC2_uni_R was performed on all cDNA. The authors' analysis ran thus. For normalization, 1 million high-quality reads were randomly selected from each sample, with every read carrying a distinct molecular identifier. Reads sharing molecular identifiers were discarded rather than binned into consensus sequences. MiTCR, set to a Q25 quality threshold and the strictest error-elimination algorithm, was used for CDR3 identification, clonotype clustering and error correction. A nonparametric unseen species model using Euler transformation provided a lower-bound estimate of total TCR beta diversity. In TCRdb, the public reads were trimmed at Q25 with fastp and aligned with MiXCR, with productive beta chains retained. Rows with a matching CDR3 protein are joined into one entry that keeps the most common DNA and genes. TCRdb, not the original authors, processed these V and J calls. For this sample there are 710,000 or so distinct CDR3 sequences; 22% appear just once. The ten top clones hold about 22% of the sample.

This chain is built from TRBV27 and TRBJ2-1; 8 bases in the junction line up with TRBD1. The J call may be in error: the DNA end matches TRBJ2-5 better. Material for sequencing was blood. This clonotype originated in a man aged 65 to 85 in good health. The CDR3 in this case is CASRRDRQEAQYF. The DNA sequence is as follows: TGTGCCAGCAGGCGGGACAGGCAAGAGGCCCAGTACTTC.